This T cell receptor (beta chain) is from a study of cytomegalovirus exposure and HLA in healthy donors. At the level of the study: Approximately 190 million T cells yielded more than 95 million unique TCR beta sequences, as an earlier analysis found.

Notes on this clone: Its target is unknown.

Study results and limitations: The investigators catalogued 150 to 200 TCR beta chains as cytomegalovirus-associated. TCR association rates varied by HLA locus in a later analysis, with DRB1 highest and HLA-C lowest.

Germline assignment: CDR1 MDHEN and CDR2 SYDVKM. This CDR3 is built from 15 residues. The V and J ends lost 8 bases and 0 bases respectively, with 14 bases between them. The PCR ran on 60 Vbeta and 13 Jbeta primers. Here immunoSEQ multiplex PCR was the method, and the copy in TCRdb shows in-frame clones only, minus some. This sample's clone table lists roughly 50,000 clones. The sequence was collected from a woman aged 40 to 49 in good health and CMV-seronegative. Sequenced sample: PBMCs. The chain employs TRBV28 and TRBJ1-5, with D unresolved. CDR3 coding DNA: TGTGCCAGCGAAGAAGGTGGAGATAGCAATCAGCCCCAGCATTTT. It is translated as CASEEGGDSNQPQHF.